These 29 T cell receptor beta chains came from one sample sequenced in a study of CD8 T cells in Susac syndrome. With random hexamers, reverse transcription was performed on about 0.5 to 1 ug of RNA. TCRdb independently ran MiXCR on the immunoSEQ multiplex PCR reads; one entry per CDR3 protein. The table includes about 170,000 distinct CDR3 sequences, approximately 95% detected once. The sample consisted of CD4+ T cells from PBMCs. These receptor sequences come from a human donor with Susac syndrome.

This chain links TRBV5-1 with TRBJ2-5, with 8 positions matching TRBD1. J was trimmed by 4 bases and V by 4 bases; bases with no gene match: 6. The CDR3 sequence is 14 residues long. CDR1 and CDR2 from the germline V gene are SGHRS and YFSETQ. CDR3 amino acids: CASSDGQGGETQYF. In DNA form, the CDR3 reads TGCGCCAGCAGCGATGGACAGGGAGGAGAGACCCAGTACTTC.

This rearrangement joins TRBV5-1 to TRBJ1-1, with TRBD1 matching over 11 bases. Germline V gene lookup returns CDR1 SGHRS and CDR2 YFSETQ. CDR3 length: 15 residues. V shed 0 bases, J shed 6 bases, and the junction held 4 bases outside the gene matches. CDR3 protein: CASSLDGQGAAEAFF. The CDR3 nucleotides read TGCGCCAGCAGCTTGGATGGACAGGGGGCTGCTGAAGCTTTCTTT. Supplemented by reference TRBV5-1 and TRBJ1-1, the full variable domain reads KAGVTQTPRYLIKTRGQQVTLSCSPISGHRSVSWYQQTPGQGLQFLFEYFSETQRNKGNFPGRFSGRQFSNSRSEMNVSTLELGDSALYLCASSLDGQGAAEAFFGQGTRLTVV.

CDR3 in DNA: TGTGCCAGCACAAAGCGGGACACTGAAGCTTTCTTT. Its translation is CASTKRDTEAFF. This chain connects TRBV7-9 to TRBJ1-1; the D is unclear. V dropped 7 bases and J dropped 3 bases, with 9 bases sitting between them. CDR3 length: 12 amino acids. Germline assignment: CDR1 SEHNR and CDR2 FQNEAQ (reference sequence).

This chain links TRBV11-2 with TRBJ2-3; tentatively, D is TRBD1 (6 bases). This CDR3 spans 15 amino acids. V was clipped by 0 bases and J by 4 bases, with 11 bases between them. CDR1 is SGHAT and CDR2 is FQNNGV in the germline V gene. The DNA for the CDR3 is TGTGCCAGCAGCTTAGACGGGGACAAATCAGATACGCAGTATTTT. Encoded protein: CASSLDGDKSDTQYF. Together with reference TRBV11-2 and TRBJ2-3, the CDR3 gives the full variable domain: EAGVAQSPRYKIIEKRQSVAFWCNPISGHATLYWYQQILGQGPKLLIQFQNNGVVDDSQLPKDRFSAERLKGVDSTLKIQPAKLEDSAVYLCASSLDGDKSDTQYFGPGTRLTVL.

This clonotype was seen a single time. This chain connects TRBV5-1 to TRBJ1-1; weak D call: TRBD1 (5 bases). V was shortened by 0 bases and J by 1 base, with 10 bases between the two germline ends. Per germline, CDR1 SGHRS and CDR2 YFSETQ. There are 15 residues in the CDR3. The CDR3 region has the DNA TGCGCCAGCAGCTTGGGGGGGTTGAGGAACACTGAAGCTTTCTTT. Its protein product is CASSLGGLRNTEAFF.

The V gene is TRBV27, the J gene TRBJ2-5; D is undetermined. V was clipped by 5 bases and J by 2 bases, with 18 bases between them. This CDR3 comprises 16 residues. Germline CDR1 MNHEY, CDR2 SMNVEV (reference sequence). The CDR3 protein is CASSLHPIGRQETQYF. The DNA of the CDR3 is TGTGCCAGCAGTCTCCACCCCATCGGACGGCAAGAGACCCAGTACTTC.

V and J are TRBV20-1 and TRBJ2-3; no clear D. Trimming left V 2 bases short and J 3 bases short, with 9 bases between. Germline V gene lookup returns CDR1 DFQATT and CDR2 SNEGSKA (reference sequence). This CDR3 is built from 13 residues. The CDR3 is CSARPHLTDTQYF. The CDR3, as DNA: TGCAGTGCTAGACCCCATTTGACAGATACGCAGTATTTT.

The chain carries TRBV9 and TRBJ2-1; D not certain. This CDR3 is 13 amino acids long. Germline CDR1 reads SGDLS; CDR2 reads YYNGEE. V dropped 1 base and J dropped 4 bases, with 6 bases sitting between them. DNA of the CDR3: TGTGCCAGCAGCGTATACAGTTACAATGAGCAGTTCTTC. Residues: CASSVYSYNEQFF.

The chain joins TRBV29-1 to TRBJ2-1; D possibly corresponds to TRBD2 (6 bases). The V and J ends lost 3 bases and 3 bases respectively, with 12 bases between them. The CDR3 covers 14 residues. Germline CDR1 is SQVTM and CDR2 is ANQGSEA. As DNA, the CDR3 is TGCAGCGTTGACAGACTAGGGGACTACAATGAGCAGTTCTTC. Amino acids: CSVDRLGDYNEQFF.

The chain joins TRBV5-4 to TRBJ2-3, with a tentative D call TRBD2 (6 bases). Deletions cut 5 bases from V and 7 bases from J, with 20 bases between. The germline CDR1 and CDR2 sequences are SGHNT and YYREEE (reference sequence). The CDR3 is 15 residues long. The CDR3 here is CASSSGEQAVNTQYF. Written as DNA, the CDR3 is TGTGCCAGCAGTTCGGGGGAACAGGCCGTAAATACGCAGTATTTT.

J is TRBJ2-7 and V is TRBV20-1, with D hard to call. V was cut by 3 bases and J by 6 bases, with 12 bases left in between. Germline V gene data show CDR1 as DFQATT and CDR2 as SNEGSKA (reference sequence). This CDR3 contains 12 residues. CDR3 region: CSASPSYGEQYF. The CDR3 DNA sequence: TGCAGTGCTAGTCCCAGTTATGGCGAGCAGTACTTC.

This clonotype was recorded only once. The J gene is TRBJ2-3, the V gene TRBV20-1; the D is unclear. Germline V gene data show CDR1 as DFQATT and CDR2 as SNEGSKA (reference sequence). V was clipped by 2 bases and J by 3 bases, with 12 bases between them. There are 14 residues in the CDR3. CDR3 DNA: TGCAGTGCTAGATACTCTCCTCCTACAGATACGCAGTATTTT. It is translated as CSARYSPPTDTQYF.

The rearrangement uses TRBV5-1 and TRBJ2-7; no clear D. The CDR3 is 13 amino acids. The V end lost 0 bases, the J end lost 4 bases, and 8 bases lay between the germline ends. Germline values: CDR1 SGHRS, CDR2 YFSETQ. The CDR3 spells CASSLESGYEQYV. The CDR3 DNA is TGCGCCAGCAGCTTGGAGTCCGGGTACGAGCAGTACGTC.

This clonotype was detected only once. In DNA form, the CDR3 reads TGTGCCAGCAGCGTAGAGTTGCTAGCGGGGGACTACAATGAGCAGTTCTTC. Translation gives CASSVELLAGDYNEQFF. V is TRBV9 and J is TRBJ2-1; 10 positions match TRBD2. V shed 0 bases and J 3 bases; nucleotides not matched to a gene: 6. The germline gives CDR1 SGDLS, CDR2 YYNGEE. The CDR3 length is 17 residues.

The chain joins TRBV29-1 to TRBJ2-3; D is unclear. CDR1 and CDR2 (germline): SQVTM, ANQGSEA. The CDR3 extends over 13 amino acids. Trimming took off 5 bases at V and 2 bases at J, with 11 bases between the two ends. CDR3: CSVQTDFTDTQYF. For the CDR3, the DNA is TGCAGCGTTCAGACGGATTTCACAGATACGCAGTATTTT.

The J gene is TRBJ2-7, the V gene TRBV29-1; the match to TRBD1 covers 7 bases. Germline-derived CDR1 and CDR2 are SQVTM and ANQGSEA. This CDR3 has 13 amino acids. Trimming removed 4 bases from V and 2 bases from J; junction bases left unmatched: 5. CDR3 sequence reads: CSVVKQGPYEQYF. The CDR3 coding sequence is TGCAGCGTTGTGAAACAGGGGCCCTACGAGCAGTACTTC.

The chain couples TRBV20-1 to TRBJ2-7; D call uncertain. CDR1 and CDR2 (germline): DFQATT, SNEGSKA (reference sequence). This CDR3 is 15 amino acids long. Trimming removed 0 bases from V and 3 bases from J, with 15 bases in between. CDR3 region: CSARDLNGAVYEQYF. The CDR3 nucleotides are TGCAGTGCTAGAGATCTAAACGGTGCAGTCTACGAGCAGTACTTC.

The chain is built from TRBV5-1 and TRBJ1-2, with D perhaps matching TRBD1 (6 bases). Per the germline V gene, CDR1 is SGHRS and CDR2 is YFSETQ. This CDR3 has 15 residues. Between the trimmed V and J ends, which lost 0 bases and 2 bases, there was a span of 11 bases. The DNA of the CDR3 is TGCGCCAGCAGCTTGGTTACAGGGTCGAACTATGGCTACACCTTC. Its protein product is CASSLVTGSNYGYTF.

The chain has TRBV7-2 and TRBJ2-7, with D maybe TRBD2 (6 bases). The germline V and J ends were trimmed by 5 bases and 3 bases, with 8 bases remaining between them. There are 12 residues in the CDR3. Germline V gene lookup returns CDR1 SGHTA and CDR2 FQGNSA. The CDR3 DNA reads as TGTGCCAGCAGCCGGGGGATCTACGAGCAGTACTTC. Amino acids: CASSRGIYEQYF.

This clonotype was observed a few times. CDR3 bases: TGTGCCAGCAGCCCACACGAAGGACTAGCGGGAGTCCGCGAGCAGTACTTC. Its protein product is CASSPHEGLAGVREQYF. V usage is TRBV12-3 or TRBV12-4 and J usage is TRBJ2-7; TRBD2 matches at 13 bases. This CDR3 is built from 17 residues. The V segment lost 6 bases and the J segment 6 bases; nucleotides outside the gene matches: 14.

In this sample, this clonotype turned up once. The chain uses TRBV6-5 and TRBJ2-5, with TRBD2 identical over 7 bases. This CDR3 contains 14 residues. With 3 bases clipped from V and 7 bases from J, the junction kept 8 bases outside the gene matches. Looked up from germline, CDR1 is MNHEY and CDR2 is SVGAGI. CDR3 in DNA: TGTGCCAGCAGTTATGGAGGGAGGGATGGGACCCAGTACTTC. It codes for CASSYGGRDGTQYF.

The rearrangement joins TRBV28 to TRBJ1-1, with D hard to call. Trimming cost V 5 bases and J 4 bases, with 5 bases left between them. CDR3 length: 11 residues. Germline V CDR1 and CDR2: MDHEN, SYDVKM. In DNA form, the CDR3 reads TGTGCCAGCAGTCAGGTCACTGAAGCTTTCTTT. Protein: CASSQVTEAFF. Complete variable domain (other parts from reference TRBV28 and TRBJ1-1): DVKVTQSSRYLVKRTGEKVFLECVQDMDHENMFWYRQDPGLGLRLIYFSYDVKMKEKGDIPEGYSVSREKKERFSLILESASTNQTSMYLCASSQVTEAFFGQGTRLTVV.

This sequence joins TRBV28 and TRBJ2-7; 9 positions match TRBD2. The V segment lost 6 bases and the J segment 5 bases; nucleotides outside the gene matches: 8. CDR3 length: 14 residues. Germline CDR1 and CDR2: MDHEN and SYDVKM. This chain's CDR3 is CASSEPGLADEQYF. As DNA, the CDR3 is TGTGCCAGCAGCGAGCCGGGACTAGCAGACGAGCAGTACTTC.

The CDR3 sequence: CATGVAGSYEQYF. The CDR3 region has the DNA TGTGCCACCGGGGTGGCAGGGTCGTACGAGCAGTACTTC. The gene calls are TRBV25-1 and TRBJ2-7; either TRBD1 or TRBD2 may supply D (5 bases each). The CDR3 is 13 amino acids. Per the germline V gene, CDR1 is MGHDK and CDR2 is SYGVNS. Trimming stripped 10 bases from V and 4 bases from J, with 17 bases between.

The chain couples TRBV30 to TRBJ2-3; D gene uncertain. V was trimmed by 1 base and J by 1 base, leaving 9 bases between them. The CDR3 has 14 amino acids. Germline V gene sequence: CDR1 GTSNPN, CDR2 SVGIG (reference sequence). The CDR3 sequence: CAWSGAVGTDTQYF. CDR3 DNA sequence: TGTGCCTGGAGTGGGGCAGTAGGCACAGATACGCAGTATTTT.

The J gene is TRBJ2-7, the V gene TRBV7-9; 7 nucleotides agree with TRBD1. Germline lookup yields CDR1 SEHNR and CDR2 FQNEAQ (reference sequence). The CDR3 has 15 residues. Germline trimming cut 6 bases from V and 1 base from J; bases unmatched to any gene: 9. Here the CDR3 reads CASSAADRSSYEQYF. As DNA, the CDR3 is TGTGCCAGCAGTGCGGCGGACAGGTCGTCCTACGAGCAGTACTTC.

The chain employs TRBV6-5 and TRBJ1-1; possibly TRBD1 for D (5 bases). CDR3 size: 13 residues. Trimming took 6 bases from V and 6 from J, leaving 14 bases between them. Per germline, CDR1 MNHEY and CDR2 SVGAGI. The CDR3 here is CASSGHMVAEAFF. CDR3 DNA sequence: TGTGCCAGCAGCGGACACATGGTCGCTGAAGCTTTCTTT.

This clonotype is a singleton in its sample. V gene TRBV9 combines with J gene TRBJ1-6; TRBD1 aligns across 9 bases. The CDR3 contains 16 residues. The ends lost 0 bases at V and 8 bases at J; junction bases unmatched: 6. Germline loops: CDR1 SGDLS, CDR2 YYNGEE. The CDR3 region has the DNA TGTGCCAGCAGCGTAGCCCCACAGGGGGCCGATTCACCCCTCCACTTT. Its protein is CASSVAPQGADSPLHF.

The genes are TRBV3-1 and TRBJ2-5, with D possibly TRBD2 on 6 matching bases. V was clipped by 4 bases and J by 5 bases, with 14 bases between them. Per the germline V gene, CDR1 is LGHDT and CDR2 is YNNKEL (reference sequence). The CDR3 covers 14 residues. DNA for the CDR3: TGTGCCAGCAGCCGAGAGGGAGGAGATGAGACCCAGTACTTC. It is translated as CASSREGGDETQYF.